Following are 13 T cell receptor beta chains from one sample sequenced in a study of blood T cell repertoires in COVID-19 (TCRdb year 2020). The library relied on the immunoSEQ multiplex PCR assay. In its TCRdb copy, this immuneACCESS table keeps in-frame sequences only and misses some clones. Where compared with another copy, unresolved V genes explain less than half of these, and the others have no known cause. The table for this sample lists some 96,000 clones; roughly 88% of them were counted only once. The biggest ten clones account for 5% of the sample. The sequencing input was peripheral blood. Every receptor here comes from a human donor in a cohort sampled during active COVID-19.

This chain links TRBV30 with TRBJ1-4, with 8 bases lining up with TRBD1. Germline loops: CDR1 GTSNPN, CDR2 SVGIG (reference sequence). The CDR3 loop spans 14 amino acids. The junction had 5 bases not matched to a gene; V was cut back by 2 bases and J by 6 bases. The CDR3 protein is CAWSIGQGHEKLFF. The CDR3 region has the DNA TGTGCCTGGAGTATAGGACAGGGACATGAAAAACTGTTTTTT.

The V call is TRBV3-1 (or the pseudogene TRBV3-2), the J call TRBJ1-5, with a possible D match to TRBD1 (6 bases). V lost 4 bases and J lost 3, with 19 bases in between. Germline loops: CDR1 LGHDT, CDR2 YNNKEL (reference sequence). The CDR3 totals 17 residues. The CDR3 sequence: CASSRGGVNRANQPQHF. DNA for the CDR3: TGTGCCAGCAGCCGCGGTGGGGTAAACAGGGCCAATCAGCCCCAGCATTTT.

The chain couples TRBV7-9 to TRBJ2-7, with D maybe TRBD1 (6 bases). The CDR3 is 16 amino acids. Germline V gene lookup returns CDR1 SEHNR and CDR2 FQNEAQ (reference sequence). The V and J ends lost 4 bases and 2 bases respectively, with 18 bases between them. CDR3 amino acids: CASSSARRGGTYEQYF. As DNA, the CDR3 is TGTGCCAGCAGCTCCGCTAGGAGAGGGGGTACCTACGAGCAGTACTTC.

The chain uses TRBV10-1 and TRBJ2-2; 8 positions match TRBD1. Trimming took 10 bases from V and 5 from J; bases not matched to a gene: 3. The germline gives CDR1 WNHNN, CDR2 SYGVQD (reference sequence). The CDR3 totals 12 residues. The CDR3 coding sequence is TGCGCCACCCGACAGGGGACCGGGGAGCTGTTTTTT. This codes for CATRQGTGELFF.

V usage is TRBV7-3 and J usage is TRBJ2-1, with TRBD1 identical over 8 bases. Trimming cost V 4 bases and J 9 bases; bases outside gene matches: 11. This CDR3 comprises 15 residues. In germline, CDR1 is SGHTA, CDR2 FQGTGA. The CDR3 is CASSSGQGGVGEQFF. CDR3 DNA: TGTGCCAGCAGCTCCGGACAGGGTGGGGTCGGTGAGCAGTTCTTC.

The chain combines TRBV7-8 with TRBJ2-5; D uncertain. The CDR3 is 16 residues long. The V gene's germline CDR1 is SGHVS and CDR2 FQNEAQ. Trimming removed 4 bases from V and 1 base from J, with 16 bases in between. CDR3 loop: CASSSRLAEPQETQYF. The CDR3 DNA follows: TGTGCCAGCAGCTCCCGCTTGGCGGAGCCCCAAGAGACCCAGTACTTC.

The V call is TRBV7-2, the J call TRBJ1-6; D gene uncertain. V was shortened by 5 bases and J by 9 bases, with 14 bases between the two germline ends. In germline, CDR1 is SGHTA, CDR2 FQGNSA. The CDR3 covers 14 residues. The CDR3 protein is CASSQRPPGSPLHF. The CDR3, as DNA: TGTGCCAGCAGCCAAAGGCCCCCAGGTTCACCCCTCCACTTT. Together with reference TRBV7-2 and TRBJ1-6, the CDR3 gives the full variable domain: GAGVSQSPSNKVTEKGKDVELRCDPISGHTALYWYRQSLGQGLEFLIYFQGNSAPDKSGLPSDRFSAERTGGSVSTLTIQRTQQEDSAVYLCASSQRPPGSPLHFGNGTRLTVT.

A single count supports this clone. The chain links TRBV12-3 or TRBV12-4 to TRBJ2-1; D may be TRBD1 (5 bases). The CDR3 runs 12 residues. The germline V and J ends were trimmed by 6 bases and 13 bases, with 16 bases remaining between them. CDR3: CASRTGHPVQFF. The CDR3 coding sequence is TGTGCCAGCAGAACAGGACACCCGGTCCAGTTCTTC.

The chain uses TRBV27 and TRBJ2-2; D possibly corresponds to TRBD1 (6 bases). This CDR3 region has 17 residues. Per the germline V gene, CDR1 is MNHEY and CDR2 is SMNVEV (reference sequence). Trimming left V 7 bases short and J 0 bases short, with 18 bases between. The chain's CDR3 is CASNHRDGTSNTGELFF. DNA for the CDR3: TGTGCCAGCAATCACAGGGATGGGACATCGAACACCGGGGAGCTGTTTTTT.

V is TRBV4-1 and J is TRBJ2-1; D is possibly TRBD2 (6 bases). Germline lookup yields CDR1 MGHRA and CDR2 YSYEKL. The CDR3 covers 16 residues. Trimming cost V 0 bases and J 16 bases, with 25 bases left between them. DNA of the CDR3: TGCGCCAGCAGCCAAGAACCCCCGGGACTTATCCTATGGCTTTTCTTC. Translation gives CASSQEPPGLILWLFF.

This clone was observed a handful of times. The chain joins TRBV5-1 to TRBJ2-3; no definite D call. V lost 0 bases to trimming and J lost 4 bases, with 9 bases between them. From germline, CDR1 is SGHRS and CDR2 YFSETQ. The CDR3 sequence is 14 residues long. This CDR3 reads CASSLGERSDTQYF. In nucleotides, the CDR3 is TGCGCCAGCAGCTTGGGCGAGAGATCAGATACGCAGTATTTT.

The chain couples TRBV2 to TRBJ2-3; D is unresolved. CDR1 SNHLY and CDR2 FYNNEI come from the germline V gene. The CDR3 covers 11 residues. V was cut by 7 bases and J by 3 bases, with 5 bases left in between. Written as DNA, the CDR3 is TGTGCCAGCACTAAGACAGATACGCAGTATTTT. This codes for CASTKTDTQYF.

This clone appeared a few times. The V call is TRBV7-2, the J call TRBJ2-2; D possibly corresponds to TRBD2 (5 bases). This CDR3 region has 15 residues. Trimming shortened V by 1 base and J by 0 bases, and 6 bases separated the two germline ends. Germline V gives CDR1 SGHTA, CDR2 FQGNSA. The CDR3 here is CASSLGGANTGELFF. The CDR3, as DNA: TGTGCCAGCAGCTTAGGGGGAGCGAACACCGGGGAGCTGTTTTTT.